The clone carrying this TCR beta chain appeared a single time. The sample comes from a study of blood T cell repertoires in COVID-19. At the level of the study: Specimens from acute and convalescent COVID-19 originated in the United States, Italy and Spain.

Germline values: CDR1 SGHVS, CDR2 FNYEAQ. The V segment lost 7 bases and the J segment 11 bases; nucleotides outside the gene matches: 15. This CDR3 is built from 14 residues. Original data processing: Amplification with reference gene primers provided the estimates of nucleated cell counts. The data were produced by immunoSEQ multiplex PCR, yet TCRdb's version contains in-frame clones alone and is incomplete. The V and J calls and clone size were taken over from that table, and D and trimming were inferred from the DNA. The data show 150,000 to 250,000 clones, roughly 79% seen once. This TCR derives from a human donor with acute or convalescent COVID-19. The donor label of this sample is uncertain. What was sequenced was peripheral blood. The V gene is TRBV7-6, the J gene TRBJ2-3, with TRBD2 matching 7 bases. The CDR3, as DNA: TGTGCCAGCAATCCCAGCAGCGGGGAAGGCAGGCAGTATTTT. It codes for CASNPSSGEGRQYF.